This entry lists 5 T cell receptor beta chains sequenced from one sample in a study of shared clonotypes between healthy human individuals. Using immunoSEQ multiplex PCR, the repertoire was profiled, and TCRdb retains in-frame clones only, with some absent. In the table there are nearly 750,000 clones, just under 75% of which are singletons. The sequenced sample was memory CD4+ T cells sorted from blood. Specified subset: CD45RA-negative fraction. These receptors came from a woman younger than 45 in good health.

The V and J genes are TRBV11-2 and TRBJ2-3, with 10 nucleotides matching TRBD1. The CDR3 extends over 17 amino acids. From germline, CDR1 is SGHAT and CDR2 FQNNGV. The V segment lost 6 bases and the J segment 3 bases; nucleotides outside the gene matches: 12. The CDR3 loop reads CASRRGSGQGLTDTQYF. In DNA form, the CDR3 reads TGTGCCAGCAGACGGGGTTCGGGACAGGGGTTAACAGATACGCAGTATTTT. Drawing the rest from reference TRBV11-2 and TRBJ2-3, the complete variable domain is EAGVAQSPRYKIIEKRQSVAFWCNPISGHATLYWYQQILGQGPKLLIQFQNNGVVDDSQLPKDRFSAERLKGVDSTLKIQPAKLEDSAVYLCASRRGSGQGLTDTQYFGPGTRLTVL.

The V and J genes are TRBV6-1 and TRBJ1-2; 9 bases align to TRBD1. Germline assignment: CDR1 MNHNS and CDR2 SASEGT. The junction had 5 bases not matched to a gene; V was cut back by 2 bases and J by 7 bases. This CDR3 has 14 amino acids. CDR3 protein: CASSENRGLGGYTF. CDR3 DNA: TGTGCCAGCAGTGAAAACAGGGGGCTAGGTGGCTACACCTTC.

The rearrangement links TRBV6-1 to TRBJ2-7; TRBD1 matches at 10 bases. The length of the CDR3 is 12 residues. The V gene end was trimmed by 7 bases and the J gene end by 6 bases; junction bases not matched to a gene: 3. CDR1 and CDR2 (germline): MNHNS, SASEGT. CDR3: CASNGQGGEQYF. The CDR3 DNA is TGTGCCAGCAACGGACAGGGGGGCGAGCAGTACTTC.

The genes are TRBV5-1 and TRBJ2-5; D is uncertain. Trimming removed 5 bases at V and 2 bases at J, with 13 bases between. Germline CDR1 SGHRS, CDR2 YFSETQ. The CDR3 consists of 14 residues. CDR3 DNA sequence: TGCGCCAGCAGATTTGGTGGCGGACAAGAGACCCAGTACTTC. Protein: CASRFGGGQETQYF.

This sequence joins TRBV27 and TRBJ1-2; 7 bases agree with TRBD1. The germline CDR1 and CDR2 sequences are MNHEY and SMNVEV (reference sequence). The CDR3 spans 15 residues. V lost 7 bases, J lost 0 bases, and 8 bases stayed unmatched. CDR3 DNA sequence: TGTGCCAGCACTCGGGCAGGGGGGGCTAACTATGGCTACACCTTC. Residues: CASTRAGGANYGYTF.